Detailed here is one T cell receptor (beta chain). In the PCR, 60 Vbeta and 13 Jbeta primers were used. Only in-frame clones appear in the TCRdb table, and some are missing; sequencing was by immunoSEQ multiplex PCR. The sample lists around 170,000 clones, more than 75% occurring once. Germline V gives CDR1 SNHLY, CDR2 FYNNEI. V lost 11 bases to trimming and J lost 2 bases; unmatched junction nucleotides: 8. The CDR3 totals 14 residues. This specimen comes from a study of cytomegalovirus exposure and HLA in healthy donors. The chain has TRBV2 and TRBJ1-4; TRBD1 aligns across 7 bases. The origin of this receptor is a woman aged 45-65 years in good health and CMV-seropositive. Source material: PBMCs. The CDR3 DNA sequence: TGTGCCCGCGAGGGGGCAACGACTAATGAAAAACTGTTTTTT. Its protein product is CAREGATTNEKLFF.